A single sample is the source of the 29 T cell receptor beta chains below, sequenced in a study of T cells in Graves' hyperthyroidism and ophthalmopathy. RNA transcripts yielded amplified TCR beta CDR3 regions. The HTBI primer set served for first-round RT-PCR of the TCR CDR3. TCRdb recomputed calls from the multiplex PCR reads with MiXCR, one row per CDR3 protein. The table lists hundreds of thousands of distinct CDR3 sequences, about 38% of them singletons. The specimen was blood. These receptor sequences come from a man younger than 35 with Graves' hyperthyroidism.

This clonotype was counted between two and nine times. This rearrangement joins TRBV4-1 to TRBJ1-1; D ambiguous. The germline V gene has CDR1 MGHRA and CDR2 YSYEKL. Deletions cut 0 bases from V and 0 bases from J, with 11 bases between. The CDR3 has 16 amino acids. CDR3 amino acids: CASSQDRRGMNTEAFF. The CDR3 DNA reads TGCGCCAGCAGCCAAGATCGGAGAGGTATGAACACTGAAGCTTTCTTT.

Concerning this clonotype itself: A read error is possible here, since a much larger clone lies one base away. This sequence joins TRBV7-2 and TRBJ2-5; a weak D match, TRBD2 (5 bases). CDR1 is SGHTA and CDR2 is FQGNSA in the germline V gene. The CDR3 contains 14 residues. DNA for the CDR3: TGTGCCACCAGCATGCCCCGGGGTCCGGAGACCCAGTACTTC. Its translation: CATSMPRGPETQYF.

This clonotype was observed many times. The rearrangement links TRBV10-3 to TRBJ1-3; D remains ambiguous. V was pared by 10 bases and J by 4 bases, with 5 bases between. The CDR3 has 10 amino acids. The germline CDR1 and CDR2 sequences are ENHRY and SYGVKD. CDR3 sequence reads: CATQGNTIYF. The CDR3 DNA follows: TGTGCCACGCAGGGAAACACCATATATTTT.

This clonotype has just one count. The chain joins TRBV2 to TRBJ2-5; D may be TRBD1 (6 bases). Germline values: CDR1 SNHLY, CDR2 FYNNEI. The CDR3 has 14 amino acids. The V end lost 8 bases, the J end lost 4 bases, and 17 bases lay between the germline ends. The CDR3 is CASLAFQGRETQYF. As DNA, the CDR3 is TGTGCCAGCTTGGCTTTTCAGGGGAGAGAGACCCAGTACTTC.

V usage is TRBV7-3 and J usage is TRBJ2-2; either TRBD1 or TRBD2 may supply D (5 bases each). Per the germline V gene, CDR1 is SGHTA and CDR2 is FQGTGA. V was shortened by 3 bases and J by 5 bases, with 10 bases between the two germline ends. The CDR3 consists of 14 residues. DNA of the CDR3: TGTGCCAGCAGCTTTGAAGGGACGACCGGGGAGCTGTTTTTT. The encoded protein is CASSFEGTTGELFF.

This chain connects TRBV19 to TRBJ2-7; 9 nucleotides match TRBD1. Germline CDR1 LNHDA, CDR2 SQIVND (reference sequence). The length of the CDR3 is 15 residues. The trim removed 5 bases at V and 3 bases at J, leaving 8 bases unmatched. The CDR3 protein is CASSEYRGLDYEQYF. The CDR3 coding sequence is TGTGCCAGTAGTGAGTACAGGGGGCTCGACTACGAGCAGTACTTC.

This chain uses TRBV9 with TRBJ1-1; weak D call: TRBD1 (5 bases). The CDR3 extends over 16 amino acids. Germline V lookup: CDR1 SGDLS, CDR2 YYNGEE. With 0 bases removed from V and 1 base from J, the gap between germline ends came to 13 bases. CDR3 nucleotide sequence: TGTGCCAGCAGCGTAGCCCAGGGAGCCCCGAACACTGAAGCTTTCTTT. It is translated as CASSVAQGAPNTEAFF.

This clonotype was recorded many times. The chain employs TRBV19 and TRBJ1-1, with D maybe TRBD1 (5 bases). CDR3 length: 14 residues. Trimming removed 5 bases at V and 2 bases at J, with 12 bases between. Looked up from germline, CDR1 is LNHDA and CDR2 is SQIVND (reference sequence). The CDR3 loop is CASSRRDGNTEAFF. CDR3 in DNA: TGTGCCAGTAGTCGTCGGGACGGCAACACTGAAGCTTTCTTT.

The chain joins TRBV20-1 to TRBJ2-5, with 9 bases that match TRBD2. V lost 3 bases and J lost 3; bases outside the gene matches: 5. Germline CDR1 DFQATT, CDR2 SNEGSKA (reference sequence). This CDR3 has 14 amino acids. CDR3 protein: CSARMTSGKETQYF. As DNA, the CDR3 is TGCAGTGCTAGGATGACTAGCGGAAAAGAGACCCAGTACTTC.

Many counts were recorded for this clonotype. The chain joins TRBV29-1 to TRBJ1-2, with 9 bases identical to TRBD1. This CDR3 comprises 13 residues. J gave up 4 bases and V 6 bases, and 6 bases lay outside the gene matches. Germline CDR1 and CDR2: SQVTM and ANQGSEA. CDR3 in amino acids: CSVDGTGIYGYTF. DNA of the CDR3: TGCAGCGTGGATGGGACAGGGATCTATGGCTACACCTTC. The variable domain in full, completed from reference TRBV29-1 and TRBJ1-2, reads SAVISQKPSRDICQRGTSLTIQCQVDSQVTMMFWYRQQPGQSLTLIATANQGSEATYESGFVIDKFPISRPNLTFSTLTVSNMSPEDSSIYLCSVDGTGIYGYTFGSGTRLTVV.

The chain has TRBV2 and TRBJ1-4; no reliable D call. Germline CDR1 SNHLY, CDR2 FYNNEI. The CDR3 spans 13 residues. The V and J ends lost 5 bases and 7 bases respectively, with 11 bases between them. The CDR3 DNA follows: TGTGCCAGCAGTTTAATAGAGGGTGAAAAACTGTTTTTT. It specifies CASSLIEGEKLFF.

The rearrangement uses TRBV19 and TRBJ2-7; no clear D. The CDR3 length is 14 residues. Germline values: CDR1 LNHDA, CDR2 SQIVND (reference sequence). The V gene lost 9 bases and the J gene lost 5 bases, with 20 bases spanning the gap. The DNA for the CDR3 is TGTGCCAGCAGCTTAGGGTACGGGTCTAACGAGCAGTACTTC. Its protein product is CASSLGYGSNEQYF.

This clonotype was seen a few times. The J gene is TRBJ1-2, the V gene TRBV13; D is uncertain. The CDR3 has 14 amino acids. Trimming removed 1 base from V and 7 bases from J, with 13 bases in between. CDR1 and CDR2 (germline): PRHDT, FYEKMQ (reference sequence). CDR3 protein: CASSLVPVSGGYTF. The CDR3 bases are TGTGCCAGCAGCTTAGTTCCAGTCTCCGGTGGCTACACCTTC. The full variable domain, its missing parts supplied by reference TRBV13 and TRBJ1-2, is AAGVIQSPRHLIKEKRETATLKCYPIPRHDTVYWYQQGPGQDPQFLISFYEKMQSDKGSIPDRFSAQQFSDYHSELNMSSLELGDSALYFCASSLVPVSGGYTFGSGTRLTVV.

This clonotype was seen a handful of times. The V and J genes are TRBV12-3 or TRBV12-4 and TRBJ1-6; 7 positions match TRBD1. After removal of 1 base from V and 12 bases from J, the junction contained 9 bases not matched to a gene. The length of the CDR3 is 15 residues. The CDR3 region is CASSLETGRREPLHF. The CDR3 DNA reads TGTGCCAGCAGTTTAGAGACAGGGAGGCGAGAACCCCTCCACTTT.

The count of this clonotype is one. This chain connects TRBV5-1 to TRBJ2-2; no reliable D call. CDR1 SGHRS and CDR2 YFSETQ come from the germline V gene. V was pared by 0 bases and J by 7 bases, with 16 bases between. The CDR3 runs 16 residues. CDR3: CASSLEPAQLIGELFF. DNA of the CDR3: TGCGCCAGCAGCTTGGAGCCAGCTCAATTGATCGGGGAGCTGTTTTTT. The whole variable domain, filled in from reference TRBV5-1 and TRBJ2-2, reads KAGVTQTPRYLIKTRGQQVTLSCSPISGHRSVSWYQQTPGQGLQFLFEYFSETQRNKGNFPGRFSGRQFSNSRSEMNVSTLELGDSALYLCASSLEPAQLIGELFFGEGSRLTVL.

The genes are TRBV2 and TRBJ1-1, with 10 bases aligning to TRBD1. The CDR3 runs 14 residues. Germline trimming cut 6 bases from V and 6 bases from J; bases unmatched to any gene: 7. CDR1 is SNHLY, CDR2 FYNNEI, per germline. CDR3 sequence: CASRTGQGGSEAFF. In nucleotides, the CDR3 is TGTGCCAGCAGGACCGGACAGGGGGGATCTGAAGCTTTCTTT.

The sample holds many counts of this clonotype. The rearrangement uses TRBV10-3 and TRBJ1-5, with a tentative D call TRBD1 (5 bases). This CDR3 has 13 amino acids. The germline V gene encodes CDR1 ENHRY and CDR2 SYGVKD. V was trimmed by 8 bases and J by 3 bases, leaving 11 bases between them. CDR3 nucleotide sequence: TGTGCCATCGGGGACGGGGTCAATCAGCCCCAGCATTTT. Amino acid sequence: CAIGDGVNQPQHF.

V usage is TRBV7-6 and J usage is TRBJ2-5; 10 nucleotides align to TRBD2. The germline gives CDR1 SGHVS, CDR2 FNYEAQ. The CDR3 runs to 13 residues. In DNA, the CDR3 is TGTGCTAGAGCGGGGGGGTTTAAGGAGACCCAGTACTTC. Translation: CARAGGFKETQYF.

This clonotype occurred many times. The rearrangement links TRBV20-1 to TRBJ1-5; maybe TRBD1 (5 bases). The CDR3 extends over 15 amino acids. The germline V and J ends were trimmed by 0 bases and 1 base, with 10 bases remaining between them. Germline lookup yields CDR1 DFQATT and CDR2 SNEGSKA (reference sequence). The chain's CDR3 is CSAREGTRSNQPQHF. Here the CDR3 DNA reads TGCAGTGCTAGAGAGGGGACCAGGAGCAATCAGCCCCAGCATTTT.

The chain recombines TRBV19 with TRBJ2-6; D gene uncertain. Between the trimmed V and J ends, which lost 8 bases and 0 bases, there was a span of 8 bases. There are 14 residues in the CDR3. CDR1 and CDR2 from the germline V gene are LNHDA and SQIVND (reference sequence). For the CDR3, the DNA is TGTGCCAGTCCCCGGCCCTCTGGGGCCAACGTCCTGACTTTC. Protein product: CASPRPSGANVLTF.

This clonotype was found many times. The chain joins TRBV7-6 to TRBJ1-5; the D gene is possibly TRBD1 (5 bases). Germline CDR1 and CDR2: SGHVS and FNYEAQ. CDR3 length: 15 amino acids. Between the trimmed V and J ends, which lost 1 base and 6 bases, there was a span of 13 bases. CDR3 sequence: CASSLGAGEGQPQHF. CDR3 DNA: TGTGCCAGCAGCTTAGGGGCGGGGGAGGGTCAGCCCCAGCATTTT.

This clonotype was seen ten or more times. At one end the junction does not follow the germline gene, possibly because of a read error. This chain uses TRBV7-2 with TRBJ2-7; 10 bases agree with TRBD2. Germline-derived CDR1 and CDR2 are SGHTA and FQGNSA. This CDR3 is built from 12 residues. The CDR3 protein is CASSLASGRRHF. For the CDR3, the DNA is TGTGCCAGCAGCTTAGCTAGCGGGAGGAGGCACTTC.

At least ten counts were recorded for this clonotype. The chain employs TRBV20-1 and TRBJ1-4; D perhaps matches TRBD1 (6 bases). The length of the CDR3 is 14 residues. V was clipped by 2 bases and J by 3 bases, with 10 bases between them. CDR1 DFQATT and CDR2 SNEGSKA come from the germline V gene (reference sequence). The CDR3 loop reads CSARLQGANEKLFF. In DNA form, the CDR3 reads TGCAGTGCTAGACTACAGGGTGCTAATGAAAAACTGTTTTTT.

With respect to this clonotype: One end of the junction does not line up with germline, which may come from a read error. V gene TRBV20-1 combines with J gene TRBJ1-1, with 8 positions matching TRBD1. The CDR3 extends over 12 amino acids. Germline values: CDR1 DFQATT, CDR2 SNEGSKA (reference sequence). The DNA for the CDR3 is TGCACTGCTATCAACAGGGGGACTGAAGCTTTCTTT. Translated, it gives CTAINRGTEAFF.

Note on this clonotype: Just one base apart from a much larger clone, this may be a read error. V is TRBV9 and J is TRBJ1-1; maybe TRBD1 (5 bases). The germline CDR1 and CDR2 sequences are SGDLS and YYNGEE. Trimming removed 1 base from V and 1 base from J, with 11 bases in between. The CDR3 runs to 15 residues. CDR3 DNA sequence: TGTGCCAGCAGCGTATCCGGGACGGAGAACACTGAAGCTTTCTTT. As protein: CASSVSGTENTEAFF. Combining the CDR3 with reference TRBV9 and TRBJ1-1 gives the whole variable domain DSGVTQTPKHLITATGQRVTLRCSPRSGDLSVYWYQQSLDQGLQFLIQYYNGEERAKGNILERFSAQQFPDLHSELNLSSLELGDSALYFCASSVSGTENTEAFFGQGTRLTVV.

This clonotype was seen ten or more times. This sequence joins TRBV20-1 and TRBJ1-5, with 9 positions matching TRBD1. V trimming: 6 bases; J trimming: 2 bases; junction bases outside the gene matches: 5. This CDR3 spans 14 amino acids. The germline V gene has CDR1 DFQATT and CDR2 SNEGSKA (reference sequence). CDR3 protein: CSAMRTGGNQPQHF. The CDR3 DNA reads as TGCAGTGCAATGCGGACAGGGGGCAATCAGCCCCAGCATTTT.

This clonotype was seen repeatedly, ten times or more. The chain joins TRBV7-2 to TRBJ1-5; a possible D gene is TRBD1 (6 bases). CDR3 size: 16 residues. From germline, CDR1 is SGHTA and CDR2 FQGNSA. Trimming took 5 bases from V and 4 from J, leaving 18 bases between them. In DNA form, the CDR3 reads TGTGCCAGCAGCCGGACCACAGGGATGCGAAATCAGCCCCAGCATTTT. Residues: CASSRTTGMRNQPQHF. Full variable domain (rest looked up from reference TRBV7-2 and TRBJ1-5): GAGVSQSPSNKVTEKGKDVELRCDPISGHTALYWYRQSLGQGLEFLIYFQGNSAPDKSGLPSDRFSAERTGGSVSTLTIQRTQQEDSAVYLCASSRTTGMRNQPQHFGDGTRLSIL.

The CDR3 loop reads CASSPLRGRGDTEAFF. The CDR3 nucleotides read TGTGCCAGCAGTCCTCTCAGGGGGCGCGGGGACACTGAAGCTTTCTTT. The gene calls are TRBV2 and TRBJ1-1, with TRBD1 identical over 8 bases. The CDR3 sequence is 16 residues long. Germline values: CDR1 SNHLY, CDR2 FYNNEI. Trimming cost V 5 bases and J 3 bases; bases outside gene matches: 11.

CDR3 protein: CASSSRGDGDTEAFF. CDR3 bases: TGTGCCAGCAGCAGCAGGGGCGATGGGGACACTGAAGCTTTCTTT. The chain uses TRBV14 and TRBJ1-1, with D possibly matching TRBD1 (6 bases). The germline V gene has CDR1 SGHDN and CDR2 FVKESK. CDR3 length: 15 amino acids. The ends were cut back, 5 bases at V and 3 bases at J, with 16 bases in the middle.